These 3 T cell receptor beta chains came from one sample sequenced in a study of cytomegalovirus exposure and HLA in healthy donors. TCRdb's table, derived via immunoSEQ multiplex PCR, lists solely in-frame clones and lacks some. The sample includes 100,000 to 150,000 clones, about 96% of them seen just once. Sequencing was carried out using PBMCs. Every receptor here comes from a man aged 18 to 30 in good health and CMV-seronegative.

The genes are TRBV29-1 and TRBJ1-2; 7 bases line up with TRBD1. This CDR3 is 14 amino acids long. Germline V gene sequence: CDR1 SQVTM, CDR2 ANQGSEA. V gave up 6 bases and J gave up 0 bases; unmatched junction bases: 7. CDR3 coding DNA: TGCAGCGTCCCACAGGGGCCCTCTAACTATGGCTACACCTTC. It specifies CSVPQGPSNYGYTF.

The V and J genes are TRBV11-3 and TRBJ2-7; D uncertain. Germline CDR1 SGHNT, CDR2 YENEEA. V was cut by 4 bases and J by 0 bases, with 10 bases left in between. CDR3 size: 14 residues. CDR3 DNA: TGTGCCAGCAGCTCCGGCCGGAGCTCCTACGAGCAGTACTTC. It is translated as CASSSGRSSYEQYF.

The chain combines TRBV20-1 with TRBJ2-1; D unresolved. Germline CDR1 DFQATT, CDR2 SNEGSKA (reference sequence). With 6 bases removed from V and 2 bases from J, the gap between germline ends came to 2 bases. This CDR3 has 10 residues. CDR3 coding DNA: TGCAGTGCCACCTACAATGAGCAGTTCTTC. This encodes CSATYNEQFF.